The clone carrying this TCR beta chain has more than one count but fewer than ten. Whoever was chosen for sequencing had shown CD8+CD57+ cell expansion by flow cytometry. The sample belongs to a study of CD8+CD57+ T cells in acquired aplastic anemia. The CDR3 length is 15 residues. For CDR3 and TCR beta VDJ profiling, genomic DNA was the template used. TCRdb ran MiXCR on the reads and lists one entry per CDR3 protein. The sample lists roughly 250,000 distinct CDR3 sequences; around 43% were seen once. The J gene is TRBJ2-1, the V gene TRBV3-2; TRBD1, the D gene given by the table, was not confirmed from the DNA. TRBV3-2 constitutes a pseudogene. The receptor's source is a human donor with aplastic anemia. The specimen was sorted CD4+, CD8+, or CD8+CD57+ T cells (not recorded which) from PBMCs. CDR3 sequence: CASSQDLQGFNEQFF. The DNA for the CDR3 is TGTGCCAGCAGCCAAGATCTACAGGGTTTCAATGAGCAGTTCTTC.